Listed below are T cell receptor beta chains from one sample, sequenced in a study of control samples from healthy donors and cancer patients. Assay used: immunoSEQ multiplex PCR; TCRdb lists only in-frame clones, some missing. The repertoire holds roughly 86,000 clones, roughly 91% seen once, with approximately 15% in the top ten. The specimen sequenced was blood. Receptor source: a young man in good health. Each CDR3 is given with its conserved first and last residue. A D gene is named only where the DNA matches it firmly. The listing skips clone size in some rows; elsewhere it reads once, few, many or a size class.

>TRBJ2-7|TRBV27|.|TRBD1
CASSLFHPGQGSSYEQYF
TGTGCCAGCAGTTTATTCCACCCGGGACAGGGTAGCTCCTACGAGCAGTACTTC
>TRBJ2-3|TRBV18|.|TRBD2
CASSPPREGYSDTQYF
TGTGCCAGCTCACCACCGCGGGAGGGATACTCAGATACGCAGTATTTT
>TRBJ2-6|TRBV6-5|.|.
CASSYSSSGANVLTF
TGTGCCAGCAGTTACTCGAGCTCTGGGGCCAACGTCCTGACTTTC
>TRBJ1-2|TRBV28|.|.
CASSLSQVRRGYGYTF
TGTGCCAGCAGTTTATCCCAGGTCCGCAGGGGCTATGGCTACACCTTC
>TRBJ1-2|TRBV6-5|.|TRBD1
CASSRQGATDYGYTF
TGTGCCAGCAGTCGACAGGGGGCAACGGACTATGGCTACACCTTC
>TRBJ2-5|TRBV5-1|.|.
CASSLERRAVETQYF
TGCGCCAGCAGCTTGGAGCGCAGGGCGGTAGAGACCCAGTACTTC
>TRBJ1-4|TRBV5-1|.|.
CASSELATNEKLFF
TGCGCCAGCAGCGAACTTGCAACTAATGAAAAACTGTTTTTT
>TRBJ2-6|TRBV5-6|.|.
CASSPNPTVSGANVLTF
TGTGCCAGCAGCCCAAATCCAACAGTCTCTGGGGCCAACGTCCTGACTTTC
>TRBJ2-1|TRBV5-5|.|.
CASSDYTYNEQFF
TGTGCCAGCAGTGACTACACCTACAATGAGCAGTTCTTC
>TRBJ2-2|TRBV2|.|TRBD1
CASSVKTGGDTGELFF
TGTGCCAGCAGTGTCAAAACAGGGGGCGACACCGGGGAGCTGTTTTTT
>TRBJ2-5|TRBV2|.|TRBD2
CASSQSSGGGTRAQYF
TGTGCCAGCAGCCAAAGCAGCGGGGGGGGTACAAGAGCCCAGTACTTC
>TRBJ2-3|TRBV27|.|.
CASTLGDTQYF
TGTGCCAGCACCTTGGGAGATACGCAGTATTTT
>TRBJ2-1|TRBV4-1|few|TRBD2
CASSQVLLGLIAGVNEQFF
TGCGCCAGCAGCCAAGTCCTCCTGGGCCTTATAGCGGGAGTAAATGAGCAGTTCTTC
>TRBJ1-3|TRBV27|.|.
CASSSPGALGNTIYF
TGTGCCAGCAGTTCCCCAGGGGCTCTTGGAAACACCATATATTTT
>TRBJ2-3|TRBV24-1|.|.
CATSGARDADTQYF
TGTGCCACCAGTGGGGCAAGGGACGCAGATACGCAGTATTTT
>TRBJ1-1|TRBV18|.|TRBD1
CASSIGRDRRTEAFF
TGTGCCAGCTCAATTGGCCGGGACAGACGAACTGAAGCTTTCTTT
>TRBJ2-7|TRBV18|.|.
CASSLQGLEQYF
TGTGCCAGCTCACTCCAGGGGCTCGAGCAGTACTTC
>TRBJ2-5|TRBV5-4|.|.
CASSWSGERLETQYF
TGTGCCAGCAGCTGGAGTGGCGAACGCCTGGAGACCCAGTACTTC
>TRBJ2-6|TRBV19|.|.
CASQTSGANVLTF
TGTGCCAGTCAAACCTCTGGGGCCAACGTCCTGACTTTC
>TRBJ1-6|TRBV18|.|.
CASSRPQREPNSPLHF
TGTGCCAGCTCACGCCCTCAGAGGGAGCCAAATTCACCCCTCCACTTT
>TRBJ2-5|TRBV24-1|.|.
CATNRGGAGTDGETQYF
TGTGCCACCAATAGGGGGGGAGCCGGGACGGATGGAGAGACCCAGTACTTC
>TRBJ2-3|TRBV7-9|.|.
CASSSSLSGRNPDTQYF
TGTGCCAGCAGCTCATCCCTTAGCGGTCGAAATCCCGATACGCAGTATTTT
>TRBJ2-1|TRBV2|.|TRBD2
CASRGSTSVSSYNEQFF
TGTGCCAGCAGGGGCTCTACTAGCGTGAGCTCCTACAATGAGCAGTTCTTC
>TRBJ2-5|TRBV7-9|.|TRBD1
CASSLERSTGYQETQYF
TGTGCCAGCAGCTTAGAAAGGTCGACAGGGTACCAAGAGACCCAGTACTTC
>TRBJ1-2|TRBV5-4|.|.
CASSWDNRGYTF
TGTGCCAGCAGCTGGGACAATCGGGGCTACACCTTC
>TRBJ2-6|TRBV4-1|.|TRBD1
CASSQQTGAHSGANVLTF
TGCGCCAGCAGCCAGCAGACAGGGGCTCACTCTGGGGCCAACGTCCTGACTTTC
>TRBJ2-2|TRBV5-4|once|TRBD2
CASSLGAGGETGELFF
TGTGCCAGCAGCTTGGGGGCGGGGGGGGAGACCGGGGAGCTGTTTTTT
>TRBJ1-5|TRBV6-5|once|.
CASSYTQGLNQPQHF
TGTGCCAGCAGTTACACTCAGGGGCTCAATCAGCCCCAGCATTTT
>TRBJ2-1|TRBV11-3|.|TRBD2
CASSLASGSYGWDEQFF
TGTGCCAGCAGCTTGGCTAGCGGGAGTTACGGGTGGGATGAGCAGTTCTTC
>TRBJ2-7|TRBV28|.|TRBD1
CASRPGTGSYEQYF
TGTGCCAGCCGTCCCGGGACAGGCTCCTACGAGCAGTACTTC
>TRBJ1-1|TRBV10-2|.|TRBD1
CASSDRGGLNTEAFF
TGCGCCAGCAGCGACAGGGGGGGCTTGAACACTGAAGCTTTCTTT
>TRBJ2-7|TRBV12-3/TRBV12-4|.|.
CASRSRSSYEQYF
TGTGCCAGCAGGTCCAGATCTTCCTACGAGCAGTACTTC
>TRBJ2-7|TRBV7-8|few|.
CASSLTMWSGLSYEQYF
TGTGCCAGCAGCTTAACGATGTGGAGCGGGCTCTCCTACGAGCAGTACTTC
>TRBJ1-4|TRBV5-4|.|.
CASSSGTSNEKLFF
TGTGCCAGCAGCTCCGGGACTTCTAATGAAAAACTGTTTTTT
>TRBJ1-3|TRBV4-1|few|.
CASSHAGIGDSGNTIYF
TGCGCCAGCAGCCACGCGGGGATCGGCGACTCTGGAAACACCATATATTTT
>TRBJ2-7|TRBV5-5|.|.
CASSYGRLYEQYF
TGTGCCAGCAGCTACGGGCGGCTCTACGAGCAGTACTTC
>TRBJ2-7|TRBV2|.|TRBD2
CATDPTSGGPYEQYF
TGTGCCACCGACCCAACTAGCGGGGGACCCTACGAGCAGTACTTC
>TRBJ1-6|TRBV5-1|.|.
CASSLRPLGDSPLHF
TGCGCCAGCAGCTTAAGGCCCCTTGGTGATTCACCCCTCCACTTT
>TRBJ1-2|TRBV5-4|.|.
CASSPVGGERGYTF
TGTGCCAGCAGCCCAGTTGGGGGCGAACGAGGCTACACCTTC
>TRBJ2-3|TRBV18|.|.
CASSPPKLTDTQYF
TGTGCCAGCTCACCCCCCAAGCTCACAGATACGCAGTATTTT
>TRBJ1-1|TRBV27|.|TRBD1
CASSPGQGRTEAFF
TGTGCCAGCAGTCCGGGACAGGGACGCACTGAAGCTTTCTTT
>TRBJ1-5|TRBV6-2/TRBV6-3|.|.
CASGPDQRAGFYPQHF
TGTGCCAGCGGCCCGGATCAGCGGGCAGGTTTTTATCCCCAGCATTTT
>TRBJ2-7|TRBV4-1|.|.
CASSQSPHLPSYEQYF
TGCGCCAGCAGCCAAAGCCCCCACCTTCCGTCGTACGAGCAGTACTTC
>TRBJ2-7|TRBV9|.|.
CASSGYRGSSEQYF
TGTGCCAGCAGCGGGTACAGAGGGTCGTCCGAGCAGTACTTC